The entry that follows covers one T cell receptor beta chain sequence. Its specificity is not known. Trimming left V 5 bases short and J 2 bases short, with 10 bases between. Looked up from germline, CDR1 is SGHTA and CDR2 is FQGTGA. The CDR3 has 14 amino acids. TCRdb keeps only in-frame clones here, not all; method: immunoSEQ multiplex PCR. The data hold about 35,000 clones, with about two thirds observed a single time. This sample is part of a study of STAT5B mutations in CD4+ large granular lymphocyte leukemia. General study findings and limits: Main leukemic clonotypes were patient-specific, but roughly 23% appeared at low frequency elsewhere. TRBV06-family usage was enriched in top patient clones (8/27) versus controls (2/35).

Sequencing was performed on CD4+ T cells from blood buffy coats. The V call is TRBV7-3, the J call TRBJ2-1, with D hard to call. The TCR sequence derives from a human donor in good health. As DNA, the CDR3 is TGTGCCAGCAGCAAGGACCATGCCTACAATGAGCAGTTCTTC. This encodes CASSKDHAYNEQFF.